This TCR beta chain was identified in a study of TIL therapy for anti-PD-1-resistant metastatic lung cancer. Study-level background: By whole-exome sequencing, median non-synonymous tumor mutation burden was roughly 1.6 mutations per megabase. Study conclusions and caveats: TIL clonotype persistence in blood showed no apparent association with response.

This was the immunoSEQ v3 assay. Here immunoSEQ multiplex PCR was the method, and the copy in TCRdb shows in-frame clones only, minus some. This sample has about 60,000 clones, with roughly 87% found just once. The sample's time point: pre-treatment sample, taken before nivolumab and TIL therapy. Stage 4 NSCLC adults joined between late 2017 and early 2020. On this clone: The antigen remains undetermined.

The receptor was derived from a person between 25 and 79 years old with non-small cell lung cancer. This specimen was blood, taken at baseline.

The CDR3 loop is CASRWREGGDTQYF. As DNA, the CDR3 is TGTGCCAGCAGGTGGCGGGAAGGGGGAGATACGCAGTATTTT. This rearrangement joins TRBV27 to TRBJ2-3; D possibly uses TRBD1 or TRBD2 (6 bases each). The ends were cut back, 6 bases at V and 5 bases at J, with 15 bases in the middle. The CDR3 loop spans 14 amino acids. Looked up from germline, CDR1 is MNHEY and CDR2 is SMNVEV (reference sequence).